This TCR beta chain was profiled in a study of neoadjuvant anti-PD-1 for oral cavity cancer. Turning to the study itself: Patients without progression got a fourth dose around day 43. Findings and caveats of the study: Treg/Th17 ratio rose with pretreatment blood and fell with post-treatment tumor TCRbeta clonality.

Generated by immunoSEQ multiplex PCR, the TCRdb table keeps only in-frame clones and is missing some. The table lists 10,000 to 15,000 clones, roughly 60% of them singletons. CDR3 length: 11 amino acids. Per the germline V gene, CDR1 is SGHRS and CDR2 is YFSETQ. V dropped 5 bases and J dropped 5 bases, with 7 bases sitting between them. Cohort: HPV-negative, locally advanced oral cavity squamous cell carcinoma patients. Analysis of PBMCs was direct, with no culture step. This clone was seen a single time. Antigen specificity is unknown. The chain recombines TRBV5-1 with TRBJ2-5; D is ambiguous. Material: PBMCs, obtained before nivolumab (anti-PD-1) treatment. The TCR was taken from a person aged 40 to 85 with oral cavity squamous cell carcinoma. The chain's CDR3 is CASRVAETQYF. The DNA for the CDR3 is TGCGCCAGCAGAGTCGCGGAGACCCAGTACTTC.